This passage covers 28 T cell receptor beta chains from one sample sequenced in a study of cytomegalovirus exposure and HLA in healthy donors. Only in-frame clones appear in the TCRdb table, and some are missing; sequencing was by immunoSEQ multiplex PCR. Among nearly 200,000 clones listed, 80% to 90% were seen once. Source material: PBMCs. These receptors all stem from a woman aged 25-40 years in good health and CMV-seropositive.

The chain recombines TRBV28 with TRBJ2-2; D is ambiguous. V lost 7 bases and J lost 6, with 6 bases in between. The CDR3 consists of 11 residues. Germline assignment: CDR1 MDHEN and CDR2 SYDVKM. The CDR3 loop is CASMKPGELFF. The DNA for the CDR3 is TGTGCCAGCATGAAGCCCGGGGAGCTGTTTTTT.

This clone appeared a single time. The junction shows a germline mismatch at one end, possibly a read error. The chain is built from TRBV7-7 and TRBJ2-7; 8 bases are a match to TRBD2. Germline V gives CDR1 SSHAT, CDR2 FNYEAQ (reference sequence). This CDR3 contains 22 residues. The DNA for the CDR3 is TGTGCTAGCAGCTTCGGTCCCCTGGGAACGGGAGGGCTTTCGGCCCCCTCCTACGAGCAGTACTTC. The encoded protein is CASSFGPLGTGGLSAPSYEQYF.

The chain recombines TRBV4-1 with TRBJ2-7; a weak D match, TRBD1 (5 bases). The CDR3 spans 14 residues. Trimming removed 1 base from V and 4 bases from J, with 11 bases in between. Germline V gene sequence: CDR1 MGHRA, CDR2 YSYEKL. This chain's CDR3 is CASSQASRAYEQYF. As DNA, the CDR3 is TGCGCCAGCAGCCAAGCGTCCAGGGCGTACGAGCAGTACTTC.

The chain couples TRBV7-9 to TRBJ2-4, with 8 bases that match TRBD1. The V segment lost 1 base and the J segment 3 bases; nucleotides outside the gene matches: 2. The CDR3 extends over 15 amino acids. Germline V gives CDR1 SEHNR, CDR2 FQNEAQ (reference sequence). For the CDR3, the DNA is TGTGCCAGCAGCTTAGACGGGACAGGCAAAAACATTCAGTACTTC. This codes for CASSLDGTGKNIQYF. The full variable domain, in which reference TRBV7-9 and TRBJ2-4 provide the parts outside the CDR3, is DTGVSQNPRHKITKRGQNVTFRCDPISEHNRLYWYRQTLGQGPEFLTYFQNEAQLEKSRLLSDRFSAERPKGSFSTLEIQRTEQGDSAMYLCASSLDGTGKNIQYFGAGTRLSVL.

Note on this clone: Compared with germline, one end of the junction differs, possibly owing to a read error. The CDR3 here is CASSQSPGNTGELFF. For the CDR3, the DNA is TGTGCTAGCAGCCAATCGCCGGGGAACACCGGGGAGCTGTTTTTT. J is TRBJ2-2 and V is TRBV7-7, with no clear D. Looked up from germline, CDR1 is SSHAT and CDR2 is FNYEAQ (reference sequence). The CDR3 spans 15 residues.

This chain uses TRBV29-1 with TRBJ2-7, with TRBD1 matching over 8 bases. Germline loops: CDR1 SQVTM, CDR2 ANQGSEA. After removal of 2 bases from V and 3 bases from J, the junction contained 3 bases not matched to a gene. This CDR3 is 13 amino acids long. As DNA, the CDR3 is TGCAGCGTTGAATTCGGACAGGGCTACGAGCAGTACTTC. As protein: CSVEFGQGYEQYF.

V usage is TRBV19 and J usage is TRBJ1-5; 8 bases line up with TRBD1. The CDR3 is 14 amino acids. V was clipped by 5 bases and J by 4 bases; unmatched bases: 4. Germline V lookup: CDR1 LNHDA, CDR2 SQIVND (reference sequence). CDR3 amino acids: CASSGQGANQPQHF. The CDR3 coding sequence is TGTGCCAGTAGTGGCCAGGGGGCAAATCAGCCCCAGCATTTT.

This clone was detected only once. The chain recombines TRBV7-2 with TRBJ2-3; no clear D gene. The CDR3 runs to 14 residues. Deletions cut 1 base from V and 6 bases from J, with 11 bases between. CDR1 is SGHTA, CDR2 FQGNSA, per germline. CDR3 region: CASSLDPLLDTQYF. The DNA for the CDR3 is TGTGCCAGCAGCTTAGACCCACTGTTGGATACGCAGTATTTT.

This chain joins TRBV2 and TRBJ1-1, with a tentative D call TRBD1 (6 bases). The V end was cut by 6 bases, the J end by 7 bases, with 18 bases between. Germline lookup yields CDR1 SNHLY and CDR2 FYNNEI. The CDR3 spans 14 residues. In DNA, the CDR3 is TGTGCCAGCAGCCTGACAGGAGGAGCGGATGAAGCTTTCTTT. Encoded protein: CASSLTGGADEAFF.

CDR3 DNA: TGTGCCGCTCAAGCGGGAGGGGAGTTCTTC. Amino acids: CAAQAGGEFF. This chain connects TRBV30 to TRBJ2-1, with 10 bases aligning to TRBD2. Germline-derived CDR1 and CDR2 are GTSNPN and SVGIG (reference sequence). The length of the CDR3 is 10 residues. The J segment lost 14 bases and the V segment lost 8 bases, leaving 6 bases of the junction unmatched.

The chain employs TRBV18 and TRBJ2-1, with D perhaps matching TRBD1 (6 bases). Germline CDR1 KGHSH, CDR2 LQKENI. The CDR3 length is 13 residues. V was shortened by 0 bases and J by 7 bases, with 7 bases between the two germline ends. CDR3 sequence (DNA): TGTGCCAGCTCACCACCGCAGGGGAATGAGCAGTTCTTC. This encodes CASSPPQGNEQFF. The full variable domain, in which reference TRBV18 and TRBJ2-1 provide the parts outside the CDR3, is NAGVMQNPRHLVRRRGQEARLRCSPMKGHSHVYWYRQLPEEGLKFMVYLQKENIIDESGMPKERFSAEFPKEGPSILRIQQVVRGDSAAYFCASSPPQGNEQFFGPGTRLTVL.

The V call is TRBV14, the J call TRBJ2-1, with 10 nucleotides matching TRBD2. The CDR3 loop spans 19 amino acids. Germline CDR1 is SGHDN and CDR2 is FVKESK. Losses at the gene ends were 1 base for V and 4 bases for J; bases not matched to a gene: 13. The CDR3 loop is CASSQGHSGRSSGYNEQFF. In nucleotides, the CDR3 is TGTGCCAGCAGCCAAGGCCATAGCGGGAGGTCCTCCGGTTACAATGAGCAGTTCTTC.

The chain uses TRBV27 and TRBJ2-1, with D possibly matching TRBD2 (5 bases). V lost 2 bases, J lost 3 bases, and 11 bases lay in between. The CDR3 runs to 15 residues. Germline V gives CDR1 MNHEY, CDR2 SMNVEV (reference sequence). The chain's CDR3 is CASSLNGINYNEQFF. The CDR3 nucleotides are TGTGCCAGCAGTTTAAACGGGATAAACTACAATGAGCAGTTCTTC.

V is TRBV18 and J is TRBJ2-7; the match to TRBD2 covers 9 bases. Trimming took 6 bases from V and 6 from J; bases not matched to a gene: 18. The CDR3 has 17 amino acids. Germline V gene sequence: CDR1 KGHSH, CDR2 LQKENI. CDR3 sequence: CASSREASGVPSVEQYF. Written as DNA, the CDR3 is TGTGCCAGCTCCCGAGAGGCTAGCGGGGTCCCTTCTGTCGAGCAGTACTTC.

This rearrangement joins TRBV5-4 to TRBJ2-1, with a weak D call TRBD2 (6 bases). CDR1 and CDR2 from the germline V gene are SGHNT and YYREEE (reference sequence). This CDR3 region has 15 residues. The V gene lost 1 base and the J gene lost 4 bases, with 12 bases spanning the gap. CDR3: CASSLYGAGYNEQFF. DNA for the CDR3: TGTGCCAGCAGCTTGTACGGGGCGGGGTACAATGAGCAGTTCTTC.

For the CDR3, the DNA is TGCAGTGCTAGCAAGAGGGAGACCCAGTACTTC. It encodes CSASKRETQYF. This chain uses TRBV20-1 with TRBJ2-5; D ambiguous. CDR1 and CDR2 (germline): DFQATT, SNEGSKA (reference sequence). This CDR3 spans 11 amino acids. With 3 bases removed from V and 5 bases from J, the gap between germline ends came to 7 bases.

The rearrangement joins TRBV5-4 to TRBJ1-2; D remains ambiguous. The germline gives CDR1 SGHNT, CDR2 YYREEE (reference sequence). The CDR3 is made up of 14 amino acids. Trimming took 0 bases from V and 1 from J, leaving 7 bases between them. CDR3 amino acids: CASSLVANNYGYTF. The DNA of the CDR3 is TGTGCCAGCAGCTTGGTGGCCAATAACTATGGCTACACCTTC.

The CDR3 region has the DNA TGCGCCAGCAGCTCGGGACAGGACTACGAGCAGTACTTC. Translation gives CASSSGQDYEQYF. The chain carries TRBV5-1 and TRBJ2-7; 8 nucleotides align to TRBD1. Germline CDR1 reads SGHRS; CDR2 reads YFSETQ. This CDR3 has 13 residues. J lost 3 bases, V lost 3 bases, and 2 bases had no gene match.

As DNA, the CDR3 is TGTGCCAGCGCGCAAGTCGTAGTCTATGGCTACACCTTC. Protein sequence: CASAQVVVYGYTF. V gene TRBV2 combines with J gene TRBJ1-2; D not certain. The CDR3 length is 13 residues. V lost 8 bases and J 4 bases, leaving 14 bases between the germline ends. Germline CDR1 is SNHLY and CDR2 is FYNNEI.

V and J are TRBV15 and TRBJ1-2; D gene uncertain. CDR3 length equals 15 residues. Trimming removed 0 bases from V and 7 bases from J, with 15 bases in between. CDR1 and CDR2 from the germline V gene are LNHNV and YYDKDF (reference sequence). The CDR3, as DNA: TGTGCCACCAGCAGAGATCGAAAGGGAAGCGGTGGCTACACCTTC. Translation gives CATSRDRKGSGGYTF.

This clone was observed a single time. The J gene is TRBJ2-1, the V gene TRBV2; 9 positions match TRBD1. This CDR3 spans 13 amino acids. Looked up from germline, CDR1 is SNHLY and CDR2 is FYNNEI. V shed 6 bases, J shed 9 bases, and the junction held 6 bases outside the gene matches. CDR3 residues: CASRETGGGEQFF. DNA of the CDR3: TGTGCCAGCAGGGAAACAGGGGGCGGTGAGCAGTTCTTC.

The chain couples TRBV27 to TRBJ1-1; 10 bases align to TRBD1. The CDR3 is 14 residues long. The V gene's germline CDR1 is MNHEY and CDR2 SMNVEV (reference sequence). V lost 6 bases to trimming and J lost 6 bases; unmatched junction nucleotides: 7. This chain's CDR3 is CASRPTGGFPEAFF. Here the CDR3 DNA reads TGTGCCAGCAGGCCGACAGGGGGCTTCCCTGAAGCTTTCTTT.

The chain combines TRBV4-1 with TRBJ2-1, with TRBD2 identical over 11 bases. Germline values: CDR1 MGHRA, CDR2 YSYEKL. This CDR3 has 15 amino acids. V dropped 0 bases and J dropped 12; count of bases not matched to a gene: 7. The CDR3 nucleotides read TGCGCCAGCAGCCAAGATGGCACTAGCGGGAGTGCGCAGTTCTTC. Its translation: CASSQDGTSGSAQFF.

The rearrangement links TRBV7-3 to TRBJ2-1, with D possibly being TRBD2 (6 bases). Trimming pared 7 bases from V and 12 bases from J, leaving 19 bases between. Germline V lookup: CDR1 SGHTA, CDR2 FQGTGA. CDR3 length equals 13 residues. The CDR3 sequence is CASTPGGNSGQFF. DNA of the CDR3: TGTGCCAGCACCCCCGGAGGGAACAGCGGGCAGTTCTTC.

The V call is TRBV19, the J call TRBJ1-5; D is possibly TRBD1 (5 bases). Germline CDR1 LNHDA, CDR2 SQIVND (reference sequence). The ends were cut back, 7 bases at V and 5 bases at J, with 15 bases in the middle. The CDR3 consists of 14 residues. Here the CDR3 DNA reads TGTGCCAGTAAGAAGGGCGGGACTTATCAGCCCCAGCATTTT. It encodes CASKKGGTYQPQHF.

The rearrangement joins TRBV7-8 to TRBJ2-3; D ambiguous. This CDR3 contains 13 residues. The V end lost 5 bases, the J end lost 0 bases, and 6 bases lay between the germline ends. The germline V gene has CDR1 SGHVS and CDR2 FQNEAQ. CDR3: CASSVTSTDTQYF. DNA of the CDR3: TGTGCCAGCAGCGTGACTAGCACAGATACGCAGTATTTT.

This clone was counted a single time. This sequence joins TRBV27 and TRBJ1-1; TRBD1 agrees at 10 bases. This CDR3 is built from 13 residues. The trim removed 4 bases at V and 7 bases at J, leaving 3 bases unmatched. Germline assignment: CDR1 MNHEY and CDR2 SMNVEV (reference sequence). DNA for the CDR3: TGTGCCAGCAGTTCCCGGACAGGGGGTGAAGCTTTCTTT. It is translated as CASSSRTGGEAFF.

This clone was observed once. The genes are TRBV12-5 and TRBJ2-6; D unresolved. The germline V gene has CDR1 LGHNT and CDR2 FRNRAP. V gave up 6 bases and J gave up 4 bases, with 7 bases separating them. There are 13 residues in the CDR3. The CDR3 loop is CASGPTGANVLTF. The CDR3 DNA reads TGTGCTAGTGGCCCGACAGGGGCCAACGTCCTGACTTTC.